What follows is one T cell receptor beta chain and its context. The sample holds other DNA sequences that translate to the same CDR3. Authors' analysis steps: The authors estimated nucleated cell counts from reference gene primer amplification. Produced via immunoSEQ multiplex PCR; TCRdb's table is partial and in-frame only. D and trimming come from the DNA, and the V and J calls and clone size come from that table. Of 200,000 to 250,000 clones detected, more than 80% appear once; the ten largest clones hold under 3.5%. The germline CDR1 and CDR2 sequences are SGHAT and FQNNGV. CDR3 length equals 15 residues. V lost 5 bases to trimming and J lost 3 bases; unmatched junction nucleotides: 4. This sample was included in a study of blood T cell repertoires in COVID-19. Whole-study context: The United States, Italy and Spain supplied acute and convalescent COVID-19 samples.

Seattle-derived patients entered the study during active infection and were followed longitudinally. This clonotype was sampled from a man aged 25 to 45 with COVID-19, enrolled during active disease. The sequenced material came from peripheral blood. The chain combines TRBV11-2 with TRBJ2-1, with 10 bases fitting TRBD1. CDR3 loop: CASSPTGGSYNEQFF. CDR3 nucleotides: TGTGCCAGCAGCCCGACAGGGGGCAGCTACAATGAGCAGTTCTTC.